The clone carrying this TCR beta chain was recorded at least ten times. The data were taken from a study of metastatic and nonmetastatic thyroid tumors. Study context: From malignant and benign thyroid patients, repertoires in blood and in tumor or nodule tissue were compared.

Original processing notes: Clinicopathological groups of papillary thyroid cancer showed CDR3 differences that were used to build a distant-metastasis classifier. TCRdb recomputed clones from the PCR reads via MiXCR. The V and J calls were determined by TCRdb, not by the authors. The table lists 50,000 or so clones, approximately 24% of them singletons. All patients were untreated before thyroid surgery. The sample was blood. This receptor was taken from a male donor with papillary thyroid cancer or a benign thyroid nodule (not recorded which). Some clones in this sample may be carry-over from other donors' samples.

CDR3 nucleotide sequence: TGTGCCAGCAGCAGCCGAGGGGGCCGCTCTGGAAACACCATATATTTT. Its protein is CASSSRGGRSGNTIYF. The chain uses TRBV13 and TRBJ1-3; TRBD1 agrees at 7 bases. V shed 5 bases and J 0 bases; nucleotides not matched to a gene: 7. CDR1 PRHDT and CDR2 FYEKMQ come from the germline V gene (reference sequence). The CDR3 covers 16 residues. Complete variable domain (other parts from reference TRBV13 and TRBJ1-3): AAGVIQSPRHLIKEKRETATLKCYPIPRHDTVYWYQQGPGQDPQFLISFYEKMQSDKGSIPDRFSAQQFSDYHSELNMSSLELGDSALYFCASSSRGGRSGNTIYFGEGSWLTVV.